This TCR beta chain was retrieved from a study of cytomegalovirus exposure and HLA in healthy donors. PCR amplification relied on 60 Vbeta primers (plus 13 Jbeta primers). The data were produced by immunoSEQ multiplex PCR, yet TCRdb's version contains in-frame clones alone and is incomplete. The data include some 150,000 clones; the top ten clones carry 2% to 2.5%. Trimming took off 2 bases at V and 5 bases at J, with 20 bases between the two ends. Germline assignment: CDR1 ENHRY and CDR2 SYGVKD. The CDR3 runs 17 residues. This receptor was identified in a woman aged 18-29 years in good health and CMV-seronegative. The chain has TRBV10-3 and TRBJ2-3; D is perhaps TRBD2 (5 bases). The sequenced material came from PBMCs. CDR3 amino acids: CAISELPRSGRGDTQYF. The CDR3 coding sequence is TGTGCCATCAGTGAGCTCCCACGGAGCGGTAGAGGAGATACGCAGTATTTT.